This T cell receptor beta chain was recorded in a study of cytomegalovirus exposure and HLA in healthy donors. Study-wide context: The roughly 120 million unique TCR beta sequences, from about 180 million T cells, were found by an earlier analysis.

Regarding the study as a whole: Among donors in an Asian-associated ancestry cluster, a later analysis reportedly found fewer N-insertions than the roughly 670-donor mean. Reportedly, diagnosis of cytomegalovirus status by the classifier showed high specificity and sensitivity.

The length of the CDR3 is 15 residues. Germline CDR1 is MNHEY and CDR2 is SVGAGI. V lost 4 bases and J 2 bases, leaving 12 bases between the germline ends. Although they were nominally healthy when sampled, donors likely had unrecorded immune exposures. Regarding this clone: Its cognate antigen is unknown.

This PCR relied on a set of 60 Vbeta primers and 13 Jbeta primers. TCRdb's table, derived via immunoSEQ multiplex PCR, lists solely in-frame clones and lacks some. The sample lists some 120,000 clones; over 60% were seen once. The chain has TRBV6-5 and TRBJ1-3, with TRBD1 as a possible D gene (6 bases). Input material: PBMCs. The TCR originated in a man aged 25-40 years in good health and CMV-seronegative. Here the CDR3 DNA reads TGTGCCAGCAGTTCGCAGGGGAATGCTGGAAACACCATATATTTT. Its protein is CASSSQGNAGNTIYF.